Listed below are T cell receptor beta chains from one sample, sequenced in a study of blood T cell repertoires in COVID-19. Sequencing used immunoSEQ multiplex PCR; TCRdb keeps in-frame clones, though not all of them. The sample lists roughly 220,000 clones, about 86% occurring once. Sequences were obtained from peripheral blood. The receptors were sampled from a woman in her twenties or thirties who had recovered from COVID-19. CDR3s include the opening cysteine and the closing phenylalanine or tryptophan.

TRBV6-1,TRBJ1-1,CASSEDRANLRTEAFF
TRBV12-2,TRBJ2-3,CASRLDRCGRCAQYF
TRBV3-1/TRBV3-2,TRBJ2-5,CASSQGGAGGPETQYF
TRBV5-1,TRBJ1-1,CASSVTVNTEAFF
TRBV6-5,TRBJ2-3,CASTLSGRADTQYF
TRBV6-5,TRBJ2-3,CASSLRTAATDTQYF
TRBV12-5,TRBJ2-1,CASRLAGARSYNEQFF
TRBV7-9,TRBJ2-1,CASSLGTGGFNEQFF
TRBV5-1,TRBJ1-3,CASSLLAADSAGNTIYF
TRBV7-9,TRBJ2-7,CASSSGTSGSLLSYEQYF
TRBV5-8,TRBJ2-7,CASSYESPGQGFYEQYF
TRBV27,TRBJ1-6,CASSSYYNSPLHF
TRBV6-5,TRBJ1-2,CASQARLQANYGYTF
TRBV19,TRBJ1-4,CASSMGQATNEKLFF
TRBV21-1,TRBJ2-1,CASRQRKGDRGHNEQFF
TRBV18,TRBJ2-3,CASSPAASGRTDTQYF
TRBV15,TRBJ2-3,CATSREDGLAGSTDTQYF
TRBV11-1,TRBJ2-3,CASSPKSRGEPDTQYF
TRBV15,TRBJ2-1,CATSRDRGSYNEQFF
TRBV11-3,TRBJ2-5,CASSLLTAMTSGRRRETQYF
TRBV10-2,TRBJ1-1,CASIKEPNTEAFF
TRBV2,TRBJ1-3,CASSETSVGGIGNTIYF
TRBV11-2,TRBJ2-2,CASSKRGAGDTGELFF
TRBV5-1,TRBJ2-2,CASSTGLPNTGELFF
TRBV30,TRBJ2-2,CAWSVDRVDTGELFF
TRBV3-1/TRBV3-2,TRBJ1-6,CASSPAGGGDSPLHF
TRBV3-1/TRBV3-2,TRBJ2-3,CASSPGRTSGSRVTDTQYF
TRBV29-1,TRBJ2-3,CSVEDSPQTGLVLDTQYF
TRBV29-1,TRBJ1-2,CSVDSGGFGGYTF
TRBV3-1/TRBV3-2,TRBJ2-3,CASSRVPSGTDTQYF
TRBV28,TRBJ1-2,CASKVAKLDYGYTF
TRBV27,TRBJ2-7,CASSRPGQKYEQYF
TRBV5-6,TRBJ1-2,CASSLIGGTLTNYGYTF
TRBV27,TRBJ2-1,CASSLKLGIYNEQFF
TRBV5-5,TRBJ2-5,CASSLAGGGLRETQYF
TRBV7-9,TRBJ1-1,CASSLNSGGTEAFF